The text below deals with one TCR beta chain. An end of the junction differs from the germline gene, which may be a read error. The same CDR3 also results from other DNA sequences found in this sample. This entry is derived from a study of T cells in narcolepsy. There are 14 residues in the CDR3. Germline V gene data show CDR1 as SGHTA and CDR2 as FQGNSA. Some clones are missing from TCRdb's copy, which holds only in-frame ones; the method was immunoSEQ multiplex PCR. There are over 25,000 clones in the sample; approximately 86% occur only once, and 1.1% lies in the top ten. The clonotype was recovered from a human donor with narcolepsy. V and J are TRBV7-2 and TRBJ1-2; D is unclear. Sequenced input: CD45RA- memory CD4+ T cells from PBMCs. CDR3 sequence (DNA): TGTGCCAGCAGCTTAAGTACAGCTCTCTATGGCTATACCTTC. Its protein is CASSLSTALYGYTF.